What follows are 13 T cell receptor beta chains derived from one specimen sequenced in a study of cytomegalovirus exposure and HLA in healthy donors. Primers included in the PCR were 60 Vbeta and 13 Jbeta primers. Clones were read by immunoSEQ multiplex PCR, and TCRdb kept only the in-frame ones, dropping some. The sample records roughly 97,000 clones, around a tenth being singletons. Sequenced sample: PBMCs. Every receptor here comes from a man aged 50 to 59 in good health and CMV-seropositive.

The table lists this clone with a few counts. This chain links TRBV12-5 with TRBJ2-5; D perhaps matches TRBD1 (7 bases). The CDR3 totals 15 residues. CDR1 LGHNT and CDR2 FRNRAP come from the germline V gene. Between the trimmed V and J ends, which lost 7 bases and 1 base, there was a span of 16 bases. Here the CDR3 reads CASAGGTVGQETQYF. In DNA form, the CDR3 reads TGTGCTAGTGCTGGCGGGACAGTTGGCCAAGAGACCCAGTACTTC.

The V call is TRBV6-1, the J call TRBJ2-5; TRBD2 matches at 7 bases. The germline V gene has CDR1 MNHNS and CDR2 SASEGT. This CDR3 is 16 amino acids long. V was pared by 0 bases and J by 2 bases, with 6 bases of the junction left unmatched. The CDR3 sequence is CASSEARASGQETQYF. Written as DNA, the CDR3 is TGTGCCAGCAGTGAAGCGAGGGCTAGCGGTCAAGAGACCCAGTACTTC.

V and J are TRBV5-6 and TRBJ2-6; 10 bases align to TRBD2. Unmatched junction bases numbered 17, after V lost 9 bases and J lost 2 bases. CDR3 size: 19 residues. Germline CDR1 reads SGHDT; CDR2 reads YYEEEE. In DNA form, the CDR3 reads TGTGCCAACCAACAGGTGGTGGCACTAGCGGGAACTGGGGCCAACGTCCTGACTTTC. Its translation: CANQQVVALAGTGANVLTF.

This clone was picked up a small number of times. V gene TRBV7-9 combines with J gene TRBJ2-1; perhaps TRBD2 as D (6 bases). Germline V lookup: CDR1 SEHNR, CDR2 FQNEAQ (reference sequence). Trimming pared 1 base from V and 5 bases from J, leaving 15 bases between. CDR3 length: 16 amino acids. The DNA for the CDR3 is TGTGCCAGCAGCTTAGGTGTCGGAGGGACCGACAATGAGCAGTTCTTC. Translation gives CASSLGVGGTDNEQFF.

The chain combines TRBV4-1 with TRBJ2-7, with 11 bases matching TRBD1. Germline CDR1 is MGHRA and CDR2 is YSYEKL. This CDR3 is 18 amino acids long. V dropped 5 bases and J dropped 3; count of bases not matched to a gene: 15. CDR3 sequence reads: CASSSRLGAGTGGYEQYF. The CDR3 bases are TGCGCCAGCAGCTCAAGATTGGGGGCCGGGACAGGGGGCTACGAGCAGTACTTC.

This clone turned up a few times. This rearrangement joins TRBV28 to TRBJ2-1, with D possibly TRBD2 on 5 matching bases. Trimming removed 4 bases from V and 4 bases from J, with 14 bases in between. This CDR3 spans 15 amino acids. CDR1 MDHEN and CDR2 SYDVKM come from the germline V gene. As DNA, the CDR3 is TGTGCCAGCAGTTCCCCGGAGAGCGGATACAATGAGCAGTTCTTC. It encodes CASSSPESGYNEQFF.

The V and J genes are TRBV5-1 and TRBJ2-5; D is ambiguous. Trimming removed 5 bases from V and 2 bases from J, with 10 bases in between. Germline-derived CDR1 and CDR2 are SGHRS and YFSETQ. This CDR3 contains 13 residues. The CDR3 loop reads CASSPSSQETQYF. CDR3 in DNA: TGCGCCAGCAGTCCGTCCAGTCAAGAGACCCAGTACTTC. Full variable domain (rest looked up from reference TRBV5-1 and TRBJ2-5): KAGVTQTPRYLIKTRGQQVTLSCSPISGHRSVSWYQQTPGQGLQFLFEYFSETQRNKGNFPGRFSGRQFSNSRSEMNVSTLELGDSALYLCASSPSSQETQYFGPGTRLLVL.

This clone was seen a few times. This rearrangement joins TRBV7-6 to TRBJ1-2; weak D call: TRBD1 (5 bases). The V end lost 1 base, the J end lost 4 bases, and 10 bases lay between the germline ends. The CDR3 runs to 14 residues. Germline CDR1 and CDR2: SGHVS and FNYEAQ. This chain's CDR3 is CASSLEGISYGYTF. The CDR3 DNA is TGTGCCAGCAGCTTAGAGGGGATAAGCTATGGCTACACCTTC.

This clone was seen a few times. The gene calls are TRBV27 and TRBJ2-3, with a possible D match to TRBD2 (6 bases). Germline V gives CDR1 MNHEY, CDR2 SMNVEV (reference sequence). The CDR3 runs to 16 residues. The V gene lost 3 bases and the J gene lost 0 bases, with 13 bases spanning the gap. CDR3 sequence: CASSFSREPSTDTQYF. The CDR3 nucleotides read TGTGCCAGCAGTTTTTCCCGGGAGCCTAGCACAGATACGCAGTATTTT.

The chain is built from TRBV2 and TRBJ2-6, with D tentatively TRBD1 (6 bases). Per the germline V gene, CDR1 is SNHLY and CDR2 is FYNNEI. V shed 9 bases and J shed 1 base, with 16 bases lying between them. CDR3 length: 16 amino acids. CDR3: CASNTGSGSGANVLTF. In DNA form, the CDR3 reads TGTGCCAGTAATACAGGGAGTGGGTCTGGGGCCAACGTCCTGACTTTC. Filled out from reference TRBV2 and TRBJ2-6, the complete variable domain reads EPEVTQTPSHQVTQMGQEVILRCVPISNHLYFYWYRQILGQKVEFLVSFYNNEISEKSEIFDDQFSVERPDGSNFTLKIRSTKLEDSAMYFCASNTGSGSGANVLTFGAGSRLTVL.

CDR3: CASSYGGRETEAFF. Written as DNA, the CDR3 is TGTGCCAGCAGTTACGGAGGGAGGGAAACTGAAGCTTTCTTT. V is TRBV6-5 and J is TRBJ1-1; the D is unclear. V lost 2 bases, J lost 5 bases, and 12 bases lay in between. CDR1 MNHEY and CDR2 SVGAGI come from the germline V gene. This CDR3 has 14 residues.

V usage is TRBV5-1 and J usage is TRBJ1-1; D is ambiguous. The germline V and J ends were trimmed by 0 bases and 5 bases, with 8 bases remaining between them. The CDR3 consists of 13 residues. Germline V gene sequence: CDR1 SGHRS, CDR2 YFSETQ. Here the CDR3 DNA reads TGCGCCAGCAGCTTGGAACGGGTGACTGAAGCTTTCTTT. This gives the protein CASSLERVTEAFF.

The chain uses TRBV9 and TRBJ2-2; D is undetermined. Germline loops: CDR1 SGDLS, CDR2 YYNGEE. V dropped 5 bases and J dropped 0 bases, with 5 bases sitting between them. This CDR3 contains 13 residues. As DNA, the CDR3 is TGTGCCAGCAGTGGAGCGAACACCGGGGAGCTGTTTTTT. Its protein is CASSGANTGELFF. Drawing the rest from reference TRBV9 and TRBJ2-2, the complete variable domain is DSGVTQTPKHLITATGQRVTLRCSPRSGDLSVYWYQQSLDQGLQFLIQYYNGEERAKGNILERFSAQQFPDLHSELNLSSLELGDSALYFCASSGANTGELFFGEGSRLTVL.